The 15 T cell receptor beta chains reported below all come from one sample, sequenced in a study of OX40 agonist ivuxolimab in advanced cancers. To prepare the library, the immunoSEQ multiplex PCR assay was applied. TCRdb's version of the immuneACCESS table is confined to in-frame rearrangements and falls short of the full clone set. An unresolved V gene accounts for under half of the shortfall where checked; the remainder is of unknown origin. The sample profile shows more than 65,000 clones; approximately 84% of them were found once. The leading ten clones occupy around 25% of the sample. This specimen consisted of CD4+ or CD8+ T cells sorted from blood, obtained in a trial of the OX40 agonist ivuxolimab. Receptor source: an adult with an advanced solid tumor such as melanoma, head and neck, liver or kidney cancer.

The chain joins TRBV28 to TRBJ2-2; D is undetermined. Germline values: CDR1 MDHEN, CDR2 SYDVKM. V gave up 7 bases and J gave up 1 base, with 10 bases separating them. This CDR3 contains 14 residues. The CDR3 loop reads CASNLAQNTGELFF. CDR3 DNA: TGTGCCAGCAACCTTGCGCAGAACACCGGGGAGCTGTTTTTT.

The gene calls are TRBV7-2 and TRBJ2-2; 7 nucleotides align to TRBD1. Trimming cost V 2 bases and J 6 bases; bases outside gene matches: 9. The germline V gene encodes CDR1 SGHTA and CDR2 FQGNSA. CDR3 size: 16 residues. CDR3 sequence: CASSLSRQGSAGELFF. The CDR3 DNA is TGTGCCAGCAGCTTATCAAGACAGGGAAGCGCCGGGGAGCTGTTTTTT.

The chain links TRBV6-1 to TRBJ2-3; 7 bases are a match to TRBD1. V shed 5 bases, J shed 6 bases, and the junction held 2 bases outside the gene matches. The germline V gene has CDR1 MNHNS and CDR2 SASEGT. CDR3 size: 12 residues. Here the CDR3 reads CASSPDRDTQYF. The CDR3 DNA reads TGTGCCAGCAGTCCGGACAGGGATACGCAGTATTTT.

The chain has TRBV21-1 and TRBJ2-7; the table gives TRBD2 as D, unverified against the DNA. TRBV21-1 represents a pseudogene. The CDR3 has 14 residues. CDR3 sequence reads: CASSNPPSSYEQYF. CDR3 bases: TGTGCCAGCAGCAATCCCCCGAGCTCCTACGAGCAGTACTTC.

V and J are TRBV6-6 and TRBJ1-5; D is unclear. Germline V gene sequence: CDR1 MNHNY, CDR2 SVGAGI (reference sequence). Between the trimmed V and J ends, which lost 6 bases and 3 bases, there was a span of 15 bases. The CDR3 has 15 residues. The CDR3: CASSQITGDNQPQHF. The CDR3 coding sequence is TGTGCCAGCAGCCAAATCACGGGTGACAATCAGCCCCAGCATTTT.

This chain joins TRBV9 and TRBJ1-3, with 9 positions matching TRBD1. The CDR3 contains 15 residues. Losses at the gene ends were 4 bases for V and 7 bases for J; bases not matched to a gene: 9. Germline V CDR1 and CDR2: SGDLS, YYNGEE. The CDR3 DNA sequence: TGTGCCAGCAGCCTGGGACAGGGCGGGAGGAACACCATATATTTT. Protein: CASSLGQGGRNTIYF.

The gene calls are TRBV5-1 and TRBJ2-1, with a possible D match to TRBD2 (5 bases). V was trimmed by 2 bases and J by 3 bases, leaving 12 bases between them. Germline values: CDR1 SGHRS, CDR2 YFSETQ. This CDR3 is built from 15 residues. The CDR3 reads CASSLAAGSYNEQFF. In DNA, the CDR3 is TGCGCCAGCAGCTTAGCGGCCGGAAGCTACAATGAGCAGTTCTTC.

This clone appeared once. The V call is TRBV9, the J call TRBJ1-3, with TRBD1 matching over 9 bases. The CDR3 runs to 19 residues. The V gene's germline CDR1 is SGDLS and CDR2 YYNGEE. The V segment lost 4 bases and the J segment 3 bases; nucleotides outside the gene matches: 17. The CDR3 nucleotides are TGTGCCAGCAGCCCCCGGGACAGGGTGAATCTAATCGATGGAAACACCATATATTTT. Protein product: CASSPRDRVNLIDGNTIYF.

The chain links TRBV2 to TRBJ1-1, with TRBD1 matching 10 bases. This CDR3 is 13 amino acids long. V trimming: 6 bases; J trimming: 5 bases; junction bases outside the gene matches: 3. CDR1 is SNHLY, CDR2 FYNNEI, per germline. The DNA of the CDR3 is TGTGCCAGCAGAGGACAGGGGGGAACTGAAGCTTTCTTT. Amino acid sequence: CASRGQGGTEAFF.

The V gene is TRBV6-1, the J gene TRBJ2-3; D not certain. This CDR3 comprises 13 residues. The germline V and J ends were trimmed by 7 bases and 1 base, with 9 bases remaining between them. Germline CDR1 is MNHNS and CDR2 is SASEGT. The CDR3: CASKYLGTDTQYF. The CDR3 DNA reads TGTGCCAGCAAATACTTGGGCACAGATACGCAGTATTTT.

The rearrangement uses TRBV6-5 and TRBJ1-1; maybe TRBD1 (6 bases). CDR3 length equals 14 residues. V shed 8 bases and J shed 0 bases, with 13 bases lying between them. Germline V gene sequence: CDR1 MNHEY, CDR2 SVGAGI. This CDR3 reads CASSGGWVNTEAFF. CDR3 DNA sequence: TGTGCCAGCTCCGGGGGCTGGGTGAACACTGAAGCTTTCTTT.

V usage is TRBV5-1 and J usage is TRBJ2-3; D call uncertain. This CDR3 has 16 residues. Germline lookup yields CDR1 SGHRS and CDR2 YFSETQ. Between the trimmed V and J ends, which lost 0 bases and 0 bases, there was a span of 11 bases. The DNA for the CDR3 is TGCGCCAGCAGCTTGGCCTCCGGTTCTAGCACAGATACGCAGTATTTT. This codes for CASSLASGSSTDTQYF.

This clone rates as medium-sized. This chain uses TRBV7-9 with TRBJ1-5, with D uncertain. V was cut by 5 bases and J by 7 bases, with 15 bases left in between. Looked up from germline, CDR1 is SEHNR and CDR2 is FQNEAQ (reference sequence). The CDR3 runs 14 residues. The CDR3 is CASSPLSVGQPQHF. In DNA, the CDR3 is TGTGCCAGCAGCCCCCTTTCCGTGGGGCAGCCCCAGCATTTT.

This chain connects TRBV7-2 to TRBJ2-4, with D hard to call. V was trimmed by 1 base and J by 3 bases, leaving 7 bases between them. Germline CDR1 and CDR2: SGHTA and FQGNSA. The CDR3 totals 14 residues. CDR3 in amino acids: CASSLDGNKNIQYF. As DNA, the CDR3 is TGTGCCAGCAGCTTAGATGGGAACAAAAACATTCAGTACTTC.

V gene TRBV6-1 combines with J gene TRBJ1-1; TRBD1 might be the D (5 bases). There are 15 residues in the CDR3. In germline, CDR1 is MNHNS, CDR2 SASEGT. Trimming cost V 3 bases and J 2 bases, with 13 bases left between them. CDR3 amino acids: CASSDAGLSNTEAFF. The CDR3 bases are TGTGCCAGCAGTGACGCAGGGCTTTCTAACACTGAAGCTTTCTTT.